Listed below are T cell receptor beta chains from one sample, sequenced in a study of cytomegalovirus exposure and HLA in healthy donors. Clones were sequenced by immunoSEQ multiplex PCR, and TCRdb holds only the in-frame ones, with some missing. The sample yields 100,000 to 150,000 clones, 82% seen once. Sequenced material: PBMCs. The receptors were gathered from a woman in her forties or fifties in good health and CMV-seropositive. Each CDR3 is given with its conserved first and last residue. Each record gives: V gene, CDR3 protein.

>TRBV30
CAWTTRSNEQFF
>TRBV9
CASSVGLAGTDTQYF
>TRBV7-2
CASSSGTYSSYEQYF
>TRBV11-2
CASSPGTSVGELFF
>TRBV5-1
CASSLGQGYSSYEQYF
>TRBV5-4
CASSPDRYTEAFF
>TRBV27
CASSAVDSATNEQFF
>TRBV18
CASSTGTAKGVYTF
>TRBV5-4
CASSLASGSINEQFF
>TRBV7-2
CASSLGGPSSYNEQFF
>TRBV7-9
CASSSWDRGTDTQYF
>TRBV5-1
CASSFIPGLAGNEQFF
>TRBV27
CASSLLFGGDTQYF
>TRBV27
CASSPGLAGGPSRYEQYF
>TRBV18
CASSQIQGTVNEKLFF
>TRBV7-9
CASSLVWASYGYTF
>TRBV7-8
CASSASLAGGEDTQYF
>TRBV6-5
CASVWDRGAAFF
>TRBV28
CASSTGSGANVLTF
>TRBV11-2
CASGGLMNTEAFF
>TRBV30
CAWSPPSSGGEPYNEQFF
>TRBV9
CASSVAGWGANVLTF